A single sample is the source of the 19 T cell receptor beta chains below, sequenced in a study of control samples from healthy donors and cancer patients. TCRdb keeps only in-frame clones here, not all; method: immunoSEQ multiplex PCR. The sample yields tens of thousands of clones, around 89% seen once. Source material: blood. The source is a man between 45 and 60 years old in good health.

The V and J genes are TRBV7-9 and TRBJ1-2; D call uncertain. Trimming cost V 0 bases and J 8 bases, with 10 bases left between them. This CDR3 contains 13 residues. Germline V gene lookup returns CDR1 SEHNR and CDR2 FQNEAQ (reference sequence). CDR3 region: CASSLASGLGYTF. The DNA for the CDR3 is TGTGCCAGCAGCTTAGCCAGCGGGTTAGGCTACACCTTC.

The chain employs TRBV5-1 and TRBJ2-2; TRBD1 might be the D (5 bases). The V and J ends lost 1 base and 2 bases respectively, with 15 bases between them. Germline loops: CDR1 SGHRS, CDR2 YFSETQ. The CDR3 has 17 residues. DNA of the CDR3: TGCGCCAGCAGCTTGAGGCTTCGGACATCTAACACCGGGGAGCTGTTTTTT. As protein: CASSLRLRTSNTGELFF.

The chain joins TRBV6-5 to TRBJ1-1, with D possibly TRBD1 on 5 matching bases. CDR3 length equals 14 residues. CDR1 is MNHEY, CDR2 SVGAGI, per germline. The V and J ends lost 2 bases and 1 base respectively, with 8 bases between them. The CDR3 nucleotides read TGTGCCAGCAGTTACCTGACAGAGAACACTGAAGCTTTCTTT. Translation: CASSYLTENTEAFF.

The genes are TRBV6-1 and TRBJ1-3; D gene ambiguous. CDR3 length: 14 residues. Trimming shortened V by 0 bases and J by 3 bases, and 6 bases separated the two germline ends. CDR1 and CDR2 from the germline V gene are MNHNS and SASEGT. CDR3 in DNA: TGTGCCAGCAGTGAAGCGTGGATTGGAAACACCATATATTTT. Translation: CASSEAWIGNTIYF.

This clone was detected once. This rearrangement joins TRBV18 to TRBJ2-1, with D perhaps given as TRBD1 or TRBD2 (6 bases each). The V gene's germline CDR1 is KGHSH and CDR2 LQKENI. The CDR3 totals 14 residues. Trimming left V 3 bases short and J 6 bases short, with 12 bases between. CDR3 in DNA: TGTGCCAGCTCACCGGGGGGCAGAGCCAATGAGCAGTTCTTC. Translation: CASSPGGRANEQFF.

This chain links TRBV7-9 with TRBJ1-3, with TRBD1 matching over 7 bases. The CDR3 runs 13 residues. The J segment lost 8 bases and the V segment lost 2 bases, leaving 3 bases of the junction unmatched. Germline lookup yields CDR1 SEHNR and CDR2 FQNEAQ (reference sequence). As DNA, the CDR3 is TGTGCCAGCAGCTTAAGACAGGGAGACACCATATATTTT. Amino acid sequence: CASSLRQGDTIYF.

With respect to this clone: The junction departs from the called germline gene at one end, perhaps through a read error. The V call is TRBV7-7, the J call TRBJ2-5; the match to TRBD1 covers 8 bases. This CDR3 has 15 amino acids. Germline V CDR1 and CDR2: SSHAT, FNYEAQ (reference sequence). The CDR3 bases are TGTGCTAGCAGCCTAAGCGACAGGGGACGTGAGACCCAGTACTTC. Translated: CASSLSDRGRETQYF.

The V gene is TRBV6-5, the J gene TRBJ1-3; a possible D gene is TRBD1 (6 bases). CDR1 MNHEY and CDR2 SVGAGI come from the germline V gene. V was clipped by 4 bases and J by 4 bases, with 11 bases between them. CDR3 length equals 14 residues. The DNA for the CDR3 is TGTGCCAGCAGTTCAGGGGCAGACGGAAACACCATATATTTT. It codes for CASSSGADGNTIYF.

The V gene is TRBV5-6, the J gene TRBJ1-5; D possibly corresponds to TRBD1 (5 bases). CDR3 length: 14 amino acids. Trimming removed 4 bases at V and 7 bases at J, with 15 bases between. CDR1 is SGHDT and CDR2 is YYEEEE in the germline V gene. For the CDR3, the DNA is TGTGCCAGCAGCGTTAGAGGGGCCGGCCAGCCCCAGCATTTT. This translates into CASSVRGAGQPQHF.

V is TRBV25-1 and J is TRBJ2-7; a weak D match, TRBD1 (6 bases). The CDR3 is 14 residues long. The germline V and J ends were trimmed by 10 bases and 4 bases, with 20 bases remaining between them. Germline V CDR1 and CDR2: MGHDK, SYGVNS. As DNA, the CDR3 is TGTGCCACCACGACGGACAGTTTCGGATACGAGCAGTACTTC. This translates into CATTTDSFGYEQYF.

The V gene is TRBV30, the J gene TRBJ2-5, with TRBD1 matching 8 bases. Looked up from germline, CDR1 is GTSNPN and CDR2 is SVGIG (reference sequence). Trimming at V came to 7 bases and at J to 4 bases, leaving 5 bases not matched to a gene. The CDR3 consists of 12 residues. The CDR3 DNA follows: TGTGCCTACGACAGGGGAGGAGAGACCCAGTACTTC. Amino acid sequence: CAYDRGGETQYF.

The chain combines TRBV2 with TRBJ2-7; TRBD1 agrees at 8 bases. Germline CDR1 is SNHLY and CDR2 is FYNNEI. The CDR3 length is 14 residues. Trimming removed 6 bases from V and 0 bases from J; junction bases left unmatched: 4. In DNA form, the CDR3 reads TGTGCCAGCAGCCCCGGGACAGGCTCCTACGAGCAGTACTTC. This translates into CASSPGTGSYEQYF. Based on the CDR3 plus reference TRBV2 and TRBJ2-7, the full variable domain is EPEVTQTPSHQVTQMGQEVILRCVPISNHLYFYWYRQILGQKVEFLVSFYNNEISEKSEIFDDQFSVERPDGSNFTLKIRSTKLEDSAMYFCASSPGTGSYEQYFGPGTRLTVT.

The CDR3 bases are TGTGCCAGCAGCGTAGGTGGGGGGGATGAGCAGTTCTTC. It encodes CASSVGGGDEQFF. V is TRBV9 and J is TRBJ2-1, with 7 bases identical to TRBD2. The CDR3 sequence is 13 residues long. Losses at the gene ends were 0 bases for V and 8 bases for J; bases not matched to a gene: 2. In germline, CDR1 is SGDLS, CDR2 YYNGEE. Combining the CDR3 with reference TRBV9 and TRBJ2-1 gives the whole variable domain DSGVTQTPKHLITATGQRVTLRCSPRSGDLSVYWYQQSLDQGLQFLIQYYNGEERAKGNILERFSAQQFPDLHSELNLSSLELGDSALYFCASSVGGGDEQFFGPGTRLTVL.

The chain joins TRBV5-4 to TRBJ1-1; 7 bases match TRBD1. Trimming at V came to 0 bases and at J to 1 base, leaving 12 bases not matched to a gene. The germline V gene has CDR1 SGHNT and CDR2 YYREEE (reference sequence). CDR3 length equals 18 residues. CDR3 coding DNA: TGTGCCAGCAGCTTGGATAGGGGGCCGGGGGAACAGAACACTGAAGCTTTCTTT. As protein: CASSLDRGPGEQNTEAFF.

This chain uses TRBV27 with TRBJ2-7; TRBD2 matches at 8 bases. Germline trimming cut 2 bases from V and 7 bases from J; bases unmatched to any gene: 4. This CDR3 comprises 13 residues. Germline CDR1 MNHEY, CDR2 SMNVEV (reference sequence). The CDR3 protein is CASSLPGGVEQYF. In nucleotides, the CDR3 is TGTGCCAGCAGTTTACCGGGGGGGGTGGAGCAGTACTTC.

The CDR3 reads CASSLEVYSGNTIYF. The DNA for the CDR3 is TGCGCCAGCAGCTTAGAGGTCTACTCTGGAAACACCATATATTTT. The genes are TRBV5-1 and TRBJ1-3, with unresolved D. Trimming took off 2 bases at V and 0 bases at J, with 9 bases between the two ends. The CDR3 runs to 15 residues. Per germline, CDR1 SGHRS and CDR2 YFSETQ.

The rearrangement joins TRBV4-1 to TRBJ1-6, with TRBD1 identical over 7 bases. In germline, CDR1 is MGHRA, CDR2 YSYEKL. Unmatched junction bases numbered 6, after V lost 2 bases and J lost 5 bases. This CDR3 contains 16 residues. As DNA, the CDR3 is TGCGCCAGCAGCCAAAGAGGAGACAGGGATAATTCACCCCTCCACTTT. It codes for CASSQRGDRDNSPLHF.

The chain carries TRBV30 and TRBJ1-6, with D maybe TRBD1 (6 bases). Per the germline V gene, CDR1 is GTSNPN and CDR2 is SVGIG (reference sequence). The CDR3 is 15 amino acids. Trimming left V 4 bases short and J 0 bases short, with 10 bases between. CDR3 protein: CAWTAGVSYNSPLHF. CDR3 nucleotide sequence: TGTGCCTGGACCGCAGGGGTCTCCTATAATTCACCCCTCCACTTT.

The chain carries TRBV9 and TRBJ1-1; D gene ambiguous. The ends were cut back, 2 bases at V and 4 bases at J, with 12 bases in the middle. Germline assignment: CDR1 SGDLS and CDR2 YYNGEE. The CDR3 runs to 14 residues. The CDR3 reads CASSVTIRSTEAFF. CDR3 nucleotide sequence: TGTGCCAGCAGCGTTACAATAAGAAGCACTGAAGCTTTCTTT.